Each of the 9 T cell receptor beta chains below was sequenced from the same sample in a study of T cell responses to AZD1222 COVID-19 vaccine. Here immunoSEQ multiplex PCR was the method, and the copy in TCRdb shows in-frame clones only, minus some. The sample shows 100,000 or so clones, roughly 87% of them seen only once. The source was peripheral blood, collected on day 0 of AZD1222 vaccination. These receptors were taken from an adult in good health.

The chain employs TRBV6-5 and TRBJ2-3, with TRBD1 matching over 7 bases. The CDR3 is made up of 15 amino acids. V lost 9 bases and J lost 3; bases outside the gene matches: 12. From germline, CDR1 is MNHEY and CDR2 SVGAGI. The CDR3 nucleotides are TGTGCCAGTAGGGTGATGGGACAGAGTACAGATACGCAGTATTTT. Protein: CASRVMGQSTDTQYF.

This clone came up a few times. The gene calls are TRBV6-5 and TRBJ1-1, with 8 positions matching TRBD1. Germline CDR1 and CDR2: MNHEY and SVGAGI. After removal of 5 bases from V and 2 bases from J, the junction contained 4 bases not matched to a gene. The CDR3 runs 14 residues. The CDR3 sequence is CASSTTGDNTEAFF. The CDR3 nucleotides are TGTGCCAGCAGTACGACAGGGGACAACACTGAAGCTTTCTTT.

CDR3 sequence: CASSYFQGLGEQYF. CDR3 nucleotides: TGTGCCAGCAGTTACTTCCAGGGGCTGGGGGAGCAGTACTTC. The V call is TRBV6-5, the J call TRBJ2-7, with D maybe TRBD1 (6 bases). V lost 1 base and J lost 7, with 14 bases in between. The CDR3 extends over 14 amino acids. The germline V gene encodes CDR1 MNHEY and CDR2 SVGAGI.

Only a few counts were recorded for this clone. This chain connects TRBV6-2 or TRBV6-3 to TRBJ1-1, with 8 bases aligning to TRBD1. After removal of 4 bases from V and 2 bases from J, the junction contained 9 bases not matched to a gene. CDR1 is MNHEY, CDR2 SVGEGT, per germline. The CDR3 spans 16 residues. CDR3 sequence (DNA): TGTGCCAGCAGTTCCACAGGGGGAGCGGTAAACACTGAAGCTTTCTTT. It encodes CASSSTGGAVNTEAFF.

The chain joins TRBV30 to TRBJ2-5; D is perhaps TRBD1 or TRBD2 (5 bases each). The V end was cut by 2 bases, the J end by 5 bases, with 15 bases between. CDR1 and CDR2 from the germline V gene are GTSNPN and SVGIG (reference sequence). The CDR3 covers 14 residues. CDR3 region: CAWSPGLGAETQYF. The CDR3 coding sequence is TGTGCCTGGAGTCCGGGGTTAGGGGCCGAGACCCAGTACTTC.

The chain combines TRBV9 with TRBJ2-1, with D perhaps matching TRBD1 (6 bases). CDR3 size: 16 residues. Trimming removed 0 bases from V and 9 bases from J, with 19 bases in between. CDR1 and CDR2 (germline): SGDLS, YYNGEE. Here the CDR3 reads CASSVGLLGARSEQFF. Written as DNA, the CDR3 is TGTGCCAGCAGCGTAGGTCTTCTGGGGGCGAGGAGTGAGCAGTTCTTC.

The chain links TRBV10-1 to TRBJ1-2; 11 positions match TRBD1. J gave up 5 bases and V 6 bases, and 8 bases lay outside the gene matches. The germline CDR1 and CDR2 sequences are WNHNN and SYGVQD (reference sequence). The CDR3 spans 15 residues. CDR3 sequence: CASSGQGARRYGYTF. In DNA, the CDR3 is TGCGCCAGCAGCGGACAGGGGGCGCGTAGGTATGGCTACACCTTC.

As to this clone: Within the sample, other DNA sequences also encode this same CDR3. The rearrangement links TRBV6-2 or TRBV6-3 to TRBJ2-5; D unresolved. V was cut by 2 bases and J by 5 bases, with 3 bases left in between. The CDR3 covers 11 residues. The germline gives CDR1 MNHEY, CDR2 SVGEGT. The CDR3 coding sequence is TGTGCCAGCAGTTACGGGGAGACCCAGTACTTC. Translation: CASSYGETQYF.

This chain uses TRBV5-1 with TRBJ1-1; D ambiguous. The CDR3 sequence is 14 residues long. Germline V CDR1 and CDR2: SGHRS, YFSETQ. The germline V and J ends were trimmed by 4 bases and 6 bases, with 16 bases remaining between them. CDR3 nucleotides: TGCGCCAGCAGCCCCACCCCCTCGAGGGCTGAAGCTTTCTTT. Protein: CASSPTPSRAEAFF. The full variable domain, rest sourced from reference TRBV5-1 and TRBJ1-1, is KAGVTQTPRYLIKTRGQQVTLSCSPISGHRSVSWYQQTPGQGLQFLFEYFSETQRNKGNFPGRFSGRQFSNSRSEMNVSTLELGDSALYLCASSPTPSRAEAFFGQGTRLTVV.